This TCR beta chain was sequenced in a study of T cell changes during pregnancy in multiple sclerosis. Some clones are missing from TCRdb's copy, which holds only in-frame ones; the method was immunoSEQ multiplex PCR. Counted here are roughly 89,000 clones, over 85% occurring once; the ten biggest clones make up roughly 4%. V was cut by 0 bases and J by 1 base, with 10 bases left in between. This CDR3 region has 16 residues. Germline CDR1 is SGHRS and CDR2 is YFSETQ. The material was peripheral blood, obtained in the first trimester of pregnancy. This sequence originates from a female donor with multiple sclerosis, enrolled in a pregnancy study. The rearrangement uses TRBV5-1 and TRBJ2-2; TRBD1 is a possible D gene (5 bases). Here the CDR3 DNA reads TGCGCCAGCAGCTTGGGGGCAGGGCTGAACACCGGGGAGCTGTTTTTT. Its protein product is CASSLGAGLNTGELFF.